The clone carrying this TCR beta chain showed up just once. In the original analysis: Nucleated cell counts were estimated from reference gene primer amplification. Some clones are missing from TCRdb's copy, which holds only in-frame ones; the method was immunoSEQ multiplex PCR. V, J and clone size were drawn from that table, and D and trimming were deduced from the DNA. The sample includes about 47,000 clones, more than 65% of them seen just once. This sample stems from a study of blood T cell repertoires in COVID-19. Background on the study: COVID-19 samples collected from the United States, Italy and Spain covered acute and convalescent phases. Sample material is recorded as cDNA or gDNA derived from T cells, B-cell-depleted T cells, or PBMCs.

This CDR3 spans 17 amino acids. V shed 2 bases and J 7 bases; nucleotides not matched to a gene: 14. Germline loops: CDR1 SGHTA, CDR2 FQGNSA. Sequenced: peripheral blood. The source is a woman in her 70s with acute or convalescent COVID-19. The V call is TRBV7-2, the J call TRBJ2-1; 7 bases map to TRBD2. As DNA, the CDR3 is TGTGCCAGCAGCTTATTTACGAGCGGGATTACCTCTAATGAGCAGTTCTTC. Residues: CASSLFTSGITSNEQFF.